These T cell receptor beta chains were read from a single sample in a study of shared clonotypes between healthy human individuals. Clones were sequenced by immunoSEQ multiplex PCR, and TCRdb holds only the in-frame ones, with some missing. Of some 1.5 million clones in the sample, roughly 97% are singletons; the top ten hold approximately 1%. Material: naive CD4+ T cells sorted from blood. All receptors come from a man younger than 40 in good health. CDR3s include the opening cysteine and the closing phenylalanine or tryptophan. The order of the fields is V gene, J gene, clone size, D gene, CDR3 DNA, CDR3 protein. A D gene is named only where the DNA matches it firmly. Clone size is not always given. Where it is, it says once, few, many or a class for expanded clones.

v_call: TRBV5-1; j_call: TRBJ1-5; clone_size: NA; d_call: TRBD1; cdr3_nt: TGCGCCAGCGGTCGGGACAGGGTAACCAATCAGCCCCAGCATTTT; cdr3_aa: CASGRDRVTNQPQHF
v_call: TRBV10-3; j_call: TRBJ2-7; clone_size: NA; d_call: NA; cdr3_nt: TGTGCCAGTCGCCGAGGAGACGAGCAGTACTTC; cdr3_aa: CASRRGDEQYF
v_call: TRBV2; j_call: TRBJ2-3; clone_size: NA; d_call: TRBD1; cdr3_nt: TGTGCCAGCAGACCAGGGGGCCCAGATACGCAGTATTTT; cdr3_aa: CASRPGGPDTQYF
v_call: TRBV10-1; j_call: TRBJ2-1; clone_size: NA; d_call: NA; cdr3_nt: TGCGCCAGCAGTGGGTCGCAGTTCTTC; cdr3_aa: CASSGSQFF
v_call: TRBV25-1; j_call: TRBJ2-2; clone_size: NA; d_call: NA; cdr3_nt: TGTGCCAGCAGTGAAGTGAAGGGGGGCAGTAACACCGGGGAGCTGTTTTTT; cdr3_aa: CASSEVKGGSNTGELFF
v_call: TRBV7-7; j_call: TRBJ2-1; clone_size: NA; d_call: TRBD2; cdr3_nt: TGTGCTAGCAGTTTGGGACTAGCGGGAGAGGGTGAGCAGTTCTTC; cdr3_aa: CASSLGLAGEGEQFF
v_call: TRBV9; j_call: TRBJ2-5; clone_size: once; d_call: TRBD1; cdr3_nt: TGTGCCAGCAGCGAACGGACAGGGGTTGGGGAGACCCAGTACTTC; cdr3_aa: CASSERTGVGETQYF
v_call: TRBV18; j_call: TRBJ2-1; clone_size: NA; d_call: NA; cdr3_nt: TGTGCCAGCTCACCATCGGCCAGACACTACAATGAGCAGTTCTTC; cdr3_aa: CASSPSARHYNEQFF
v_call: TRBV7-3; j_call: TRBJ2-1; clone_size: NA; d_call: NA; cdr3_nt: TGTGCCAGCAGCTTAATTGGGTCGGAGCAGTTCTTC; cdr3_aa: CASSLIGSEQFF
v_call: TRBV5-1; j_call: TRBJ2-7; clone_size: NA; d_call: NA; cdr3_nt: TGCGCCAGCAGCGACAGCTACGAGCAGTACTTC; cdr3_aa: CASSDSYEQYF
v_call: TRBV7-8; j_call: TRBJ1-1; clone_size: NA; d_call: NA; cdr3_nt: TGTGCCAGCAGACCTCGGCGGGGGGTGAACACTGAAGCTTTCTTT; cdr3_aa: CASRPRRGVNTEAFF
v_call: TRBV27; j_call: TRBJ1-5; clone_size: NA; d_call: NA; cdr3_nt: TGTGCCAGCAGTTTTGACAGGATAAGCAATCAGCCCCAGCATTTT; cdr3_aa: CASSFDRISNQPQHF